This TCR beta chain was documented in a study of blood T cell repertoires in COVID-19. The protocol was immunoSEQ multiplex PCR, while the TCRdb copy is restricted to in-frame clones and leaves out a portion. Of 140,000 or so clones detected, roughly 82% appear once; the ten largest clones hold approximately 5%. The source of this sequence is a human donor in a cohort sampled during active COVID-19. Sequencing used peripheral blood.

DNA for the CDR3: TGTGCCAGCAGTCCTCTAGCTGGTAGCACAGATACGCAGTATTTT. It encodes CASSPLAGSTDTQYF. V gene TRBV11-2 combines with J gene TRBJ2-3; a weak D match, TRBD2 (5 bases). Germline CDR1 reads SGHAT; CDR2 reads FQNNGV. V shed 6 bases and J shed 0 bases, with 13 bases lying between them. The CDR3 consists of 15 residues.